Each of the 23 T cell receptor beta chains below was sequenced from the same sample in a study of T cell responses to AZD1222 COVID-19 vaccine. Data came from immunoSEQ multiplex PCR; TCRdb stores just in-frame clones and leaves some out. The profile covers 90,000 to 95,000 clones, with nearly 90% appearing a single time and about a fifth taken by the ten largest. This specimen was peripheral blood, taken on day 0 of AZD1222 vaccination. The receptor source for this set is an adult in good health.

The gene calls are TRBV3-1 (or the pseudogene TRBV3-2) and TRBJ2-7, with 13 bases aligning to TRBD2. The CDR3 covers 14 residues. Germline loops: CDR1 LGHDT, CDR2 YNNKEL (reference sequence). V was pared by 4 bases and J by 6 bases, with 3 bases of the junction left unmatched. The CDR3 DNA follows: TGTGCCAGCAGCCTTGGACTAGCGGGAGTCGAGCAGTACTTC. This codes for CASSLGLAGVEQYF.

This clone turned up a few times. The chain joins TRBV5-1 to TRBJ1-1, with TRBD1 identical over 7 bases. V gave up 5 bases and J gave up 2 bases; unmatched junction bases: 6. The CDR3 loop spans 14 amino acids. The germline CDR1 and CDR2 sequences are SGHRS and YFSETQ. The CDR3 bases are TGCGCCAGCAGTGATCAGGGGGTTAACACTGAAGCTTTCTTT. It yields the protein CASSDQGVNTEAFF.

This clone was counted once. This chain connects TRBV7-9 to TRBJ1-6; no definite D call. Germline V CDR1 and CDR2: SEHNR, FQNEAQ (reference sequence). V lost 2 bases and J 5 bases, leaving 4 bases between the germline ends. This CDR3 is 13 amino acids long. CDR3 region: CASSLSDNSPLHF. CDR3 sequence (DNA): TGTGCCAGCAGCTTATCGGATAATTCACCCCTCCACTTT.

V gene TRBV4-2 combines with J gene TRBJ1-2; 8 bases line up with TRBD1. The length of the CDR3 is 15 residues. The germline V gene has CDR1 LGHNA and CDR2 YNFKEQ. Trimming took 0 bases from V and 8 from J; bases not matched to a gene: 8. The CDR3 reads CASSQERQGARGYTF. CDR3 nucleotides: TGTGCCAGCAGCCAAGAGCGGCAGGGGGCGCGAGGCTACACCTTC.

This chain joins TRBV6-6 and TRBJ1-1; weak D call: TRBD1 (6 bases). This CDR3 comprises 13 residues. Germline loops: CDR1 MNHNY, CDR2 SVGAGI (reference sequence). The V gene lost 6 bases and the J gene lost 4 bases, with 12 bases spanning the gap. CDR3 DNA sequence: TGTGCCAGCAGCGAACAGGGATTCACTGAAGCTTTCTTT. This gives the protein CASSEQGFTEAFF.

The J gene is TRBJ2-3, the V gene TRBV28, with D perhaps TRBD1 (6 bases). Looked up from germline, CDR1 is MDHEN and CDR2 is SYDVKM. The CDR3 loop spans 15 amino acids. The V and J ends lost 3 bases and 6 bases respectively, with 16 bases between them. CDR3 sequence reads: CASSFAGAKGDTQYF. The CDR3 DNA sequence: TGTGCCAGCAGTTTTGCAGGGGCGAAGGGGGATACGCAGTATTTT. The variable domain in full, completed from reference TRBV28 and TRBJ2-3, reads DVKVTQSSRYLVKRTGEKVFLECVQDMDHENMFWYRQDPGLGLRLIYFSYDVKMKEKGDIPEGYSVSREKKERFSLILESASTNQTSMYLCASSFAGAKGDTQYFGPGTRLTVL.

The CDR3 DNA sequence: TGTGCCAGCAGTGAAGCGCTTCCAGGGTTTGGAGAAAAACTGTTTTTT. Translated: CASSEALPGFGEKLFF. J is TRBJ1-4 and V is TRBV2; the D gene is possibly TRBD1 (5 bases). From germline, CDR1 is SNHLY and CDR2 FYNNEI. The CDR3 is made up of 16 amino acids. V was cut by 0 bases and J by 8 bases, with 16 bases left in between.

The CDR3 spells CASSYPKASTNEKLFF. In DNA form, the CDR3 reads TGTGCCAGCAGTTACCCCAAGGCGTCAACTAATGAAAAACTGTTTTTT. The rearrangement joins TRBV6-6 to TRBJ1-4; D uncertain. Trimming took 2 bases from V and 0 from J, leaving 10 bases between them. CDR1 and CDR2 from the germline V gene are MNHNY and SVGAGI (reference sequence). CDR3 size: 16 residues.

Points on this clone: Its ends do not fully match the called genes, so a read error is possible. The V and J genes are TRBV3-1 (or the pseudogene TRBV3-2) and TRBJ2-7; 9 bases align to TRBD2. The CDR3 extends over 15 amino acids. CDR1 and CDR2 from the germline V gene are LGHDT and YNNKEL (reference sequence). The CDR3 DNA follows: TGTGCCAGCAGCCCGAGGGGGCTTAGCGGGGGAACTAGGTTCTTC. Its translation: CASSPRGLSGGTRFF.

The chain employs TRBV29-1 and TRBJ1-2; 9 nucleotides align to TRBD1. Germline CDR1 SQVTM, CDR2 ANQGSEA. V dropped 7 bases and J dropped 8; count of bases not matched to a gene: 8. The CDR3 is 12 amino acids. The CDR3 DNA reads TGCAGCGCCAGACAGGGGGAAAGCGGCTACACCTTC. Residues: CSARQGESGYTF.

For this clone: This sample includes further DNA sequences coding for the same CDR3. This chain joins TRBV9 and TRBJ2-2; D call uncertain. The V end was cut by 0 bases, the J end by 5 bases, with 5 bases between. CDR3 length equals 13 residues. Germline loops: CDR1 SGDLS, CDR2 YYNGEE. CDR3 nucleotide sequence: TGTGCCAGCAGCGTAGATCTAACCGGGGAGCTGTTTTTT. Encoded protein: CASSVDLTGELFF.

The chain joins TRBV24-1 to TRBJ2-1; 8 positions match TRBD2. Germline assignment: CDR1 KGHDR and CDR2 SFDVKD. V trimming: 3 bases; J trimming: 0 bases; junction bases outside the gene matches: 15. The CDR3 is 20 residues long. The CDR3 sequence: CATSDPSAGLAEVSYNEQFF. CDR3 in DNA: TGTGCCACCAGTGATCCCTCCGCCGGACTAGCAGAAGTCTCCTACAATGAGCAGTTCTTC.

The DNA of the CDR3 is TGTGCCAGCAGCTTGGCCGGCAGAAACTATGGCTACACCTTC. This sequence encodes CASSLAGRNYGYTF. V is TRBV5-4 and J is TRBJ1-2; D is undetermined. Trimming removed 0 bases at V and 2 bases at J, with 8 bases between. Germline CDR1 is SGHNT and CDR2 is YYREEE (reference sequence). This CDR3 is built from 14 residues.

This clone occurred once. This rearrangement joins TRBV18 to TRBJ2-3; the D gene is possibly TRBD1 (5 bases). The V and J ends lost 4 bases and 8 bases respectively, with 16 bases between them. Germline V gene lookup returns CDR1 KGHSH and CDR2 LQKENI. CDR3 size: 14 residues. In DNA form, the CDR3 reads TGTGCCAGCTCACTTGACAGAGTTCGTGGTACGCAGTATTTT. Translating gives CASSLDRVRGTQYF.

V and J are TRBV2 and TRBJ1-5; D is possibly TRBD1 (6 bases). Trimming left V 4 bases short and J 5 bases short, with 12 bases between. Looked up from germline, CDR1 is SNHLY and CDR2 is FYNNEI. The CDR3 runs to 14 residues. For the CDR3, the DNA is TGTGCCAGCAGTGGGGAACAGGGTTATCAGCCCCAGCATTTT. This translates into CASSGEQGYQPQHF.

CDR3 in DNA: TGTGCCAGCAGAATAGCGGGGGGACCCGGGGAGCTGTTTTTT. It translates to CASRIAGGPGELFF. The rearrangement links TRBV7-9 to TRBJ2-2, with TRBD2 identical over 10 bases. V trimming: 6 bases; J trimming: 6 bases; junction bases outside the gene matches: 4. CDR1 and CDR2 from the germline V gene are SEHNR and FQNEAQ (reference sequence). This CDR3 region has 14 residues.

The chain recombines TRBV5-1 with TRBJ1-6, with D unclear. The V and J ends lost 4 bases and 0 bases respectively, with 8 bases between them. Germline V lookup: CDR1 SGHRS, CDR2 YFSETQ. This CDR3 has 15 residues. The CDR3 loop reads CASSLDLSYNSPLHF. The CDR3 nucleotides read TGCGCCAGCAGCCTGGACCTCTCCTATAATTCACCCCTCCACTTT.

The CDR3 loop is CATSDVATGANVLTF. The CDR3 DNA reads TGTGCCACCAGTGATGTAGCAACCGGGGCCAACGTCCTGACTTTC. The gene calls are TRBV24-1 and TRBJ2-6; no definite D call. The V gene's germline CDR1 is KGHDR and CDR2 SFDVKD. The germline V and J ends were trimmed by 3 bases and 4 bases, with 9 bases remaining between them. This CDR3 is built from 15 residues.

V and J are TRBV7-9 and TRBJ1-4; D perhaps matches TRBD1 (5 bases). CDR1 SEHNR and CDR2 FQNEAQ come from the germline V gene (reference sequence). Trimming pared 5 bases from V and 11 bases from J, leaving 15 bases between. The CDR3 loop spans 13 amino acids. CDR3 bases: TGTGCCAGCAGCCCTTTAGGGGACGGCAAACTGTTTTTT. Its translation is CASSPLGDGKLFF. The full variable domain, in which reference TRBV7-9 and TRBJ1-4 provide the parts outside the CDR3, is DTGVSQNPRHKITKRGQNVTFRCDPISEHNRLYWYRQTLGQGPEFLTYFQNEAQLEKSRLLSDRFSAERPKGSFSTLEIQRTEQGDSAMYLCASSPLGDGKLFFGSGTQLSVL.

The chain is built from TRBV5-8 and TRBJ1-2; D is undetermined. Germline V CDR1 and CDR2: SGHTS, YDEGEE. The CDR3 runs 15 residues. V lost 4 bases to trimming and J lost 0 bases, with 13 bases between them. The CDR3 loop is CASSVFRNANYGYTF. The DNA for the CDR3 is TGTGCCAGCAGCGTGTTCAGGAACGCTAACTATGGCTACACCTTC. Full variable domain (missing parts from reference TRBV5-8 and TRBJ1-2): EAGVTQSPTHLIKTRGQQATLRCSPISGHTSVYWYQQALGLGLQFLLWYDEGEERNRGNFPPRFSGRQFPNYSSELNVNALELEDSALYLCASSVFRNANYGYTFGSGTRLTVV.

The chain is built from TRBV6-5 and TRBJ2-3; no definite D call. Germline assignment: CDR1 MNHEY and CDR2 SVGAGI. This CDR3 comprises 14 residues. Trimming pared 9 bases from V and 1 base from J, leaving 14 bases between. In nucleotides, the CDR3 is TGTGCCAGTCACATTCCTGGTCGCACAGATACGCAGTATTTT. It yields the protein CASHIPGRTDTQYF.

The chain is built from TRBV3-1 (or the pseudogene TRBV3-2) and TRBJ1-2; 7 bases line up with TRBD1. The CDR3 extends over 16 amino acids. Germline assignment: CDR1 LGHDT and CDR2 YNNKEL (reference sequence). The trim removed 3 bases at V and 4 bases at J, leaving 11 bases unmatched. The CDR3 DNA reads as TGTGCCAGCAGCCAGGGACAGACGACCTATGGCTATGGCTACACCTTC. It is translated as CASSQGQTTYGYGYTF.

This sequence joins TRBV5-5 and TRBJ2-3; TRBD1 aligns across 7 bases. V lost 2 bases and J lost 2; bases outside the gene matches: 5. The CDR3 extends over 15 amino acids. Germline V CDR1 and CDR2: SGHKS, YYEKEE (reference sequence). CDR3 protein: CASSFETGITDTQYF. The CDR3, as DNA: TGTGCCAGCAGCTTCGAGACAGGGATCACAGATACGCAGTATTTT. Looking up the rest from reference TRBV5-5 and TRBJ2-3 gives the full variable domain: DAGVTQSPTHLIKTRGQQVTLRCSPISGHKSVSWYQQVLGQGPQFIFQYYEKEERGRGNFPDRFSARQFPNYSSELNVNALLLGDSALYLCASSFETGITDTQYFGPGTRLTVL.